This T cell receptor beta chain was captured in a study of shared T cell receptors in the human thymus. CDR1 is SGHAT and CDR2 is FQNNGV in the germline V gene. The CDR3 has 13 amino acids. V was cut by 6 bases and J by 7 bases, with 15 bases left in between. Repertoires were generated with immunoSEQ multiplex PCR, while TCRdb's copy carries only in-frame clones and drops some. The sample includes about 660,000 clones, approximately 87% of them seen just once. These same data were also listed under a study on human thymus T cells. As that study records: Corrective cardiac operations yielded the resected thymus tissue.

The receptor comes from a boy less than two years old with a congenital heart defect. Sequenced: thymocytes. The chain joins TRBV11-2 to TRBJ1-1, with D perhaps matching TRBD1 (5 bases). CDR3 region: CASSLGGGREAFF. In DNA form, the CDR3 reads TGTGCCAGCAGTTTGGGGGGGGGTCGTGAAGCTTTCTTT. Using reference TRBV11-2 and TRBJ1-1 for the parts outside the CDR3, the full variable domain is EAGVAQSPRYKIIEKRQSVAFWCNPISGHATLYWYQQILGQGPKLLIQFQNNGVVDDSQLPKDRFSAERLKGVDSTLKIQPAKLEDSAVYLCASSLGGGREAFFGQGTRLTVV.